Listed here are 10 T cell receptor beta chains from one sample, sequenced in a study of identical twins. TCRdb ran MiXCR on the 5' RACE reads and lists one entry per CDR3 protein. Of over 500,000 distinct CDR3 sequences listed, under 25% are singletons. These same data were also listed under a study on T cells expressing NK-cell markers.

Sequencing input: CD4+ T cells sorted from blood. All receptors come from a woman younger than 30 in good health.

This clonotype was observed many times. The gene calls are TRBV7-2 and TRBJ2-1; D ambiguous. CDR1 and CDR2 (germline): SGHTA, FQGNSA. V was pared by 0 bases and J by 9 bases, with 12 bases between. This CDR3 region has 14 residues. CDR3 nucleotides: TGTGCCAGCAGCTTAGCGCCAGCCTCCCCTGAGCAGTTCTTC. Translated, it gives CASSLAPASPEQFF. The whole variable domain, filled in from reference TRBV7-2 and TRBJ2-1, reads GAGVSQSPSNKVTEKGKDVELRCDPISGHTALYWYRQSLGQGLEFLIYFQGNSAPDKSGLPSDRFSAERTGGSVSTLTIQRTQQEDSAVYLCASSLAPASPEQFFGPGTRLTVL.

This clonotype was counted a few times. This chain links TRBV6-1 with TRBJ2-5, with 10 bases identical to TRBD1. Germline lookup yields CDR1 MNHNS and CDR2 SASEGT. The CDR3 runs to 16 residues. After removal of 6 bases from V and 2 bases from J, the junction contained 9 bases not matched to a gene. The CDR3 DNA reads as TGTGCCAGCAGCCTAACCGGGACAGGGGTTCAAGAGACCCAGTACTTC. Amino acid sequence: CASSLTGTGVQETQYF.

The chain carries TRBV7-3 and TRBJ1-1, with unresolved D. Germline V gene data show CDR1 as SGHTA and CDR2 as FQGTGA. The germline V and J ends were trimmed by 9 bases and 1 base, with 12 bases remaining between them. The CDR3 length is 13 residues. DNA for the CDR3: TGTGCCAGAAGCCCCGGGCAGAACACTGAAGCTTTCTTT. Its protein is CARSPGQNTEAFF.

This clonotype was counted only a few times. V and J are TRBV5-5 and TRBJ2-7; 10 bases align to TRBD2. V lost 5 bases, J lost 4 bases, and 3 bases stayed unmatched. The CDR3 consists of 13 residues. Germline V gene data show CDR1 as SGHKS and CDR2 as YYEKEE (reference sequence). The CDR3 here is CASSGTSAYEQYF. The CDR3 nucleotides are TGTGCCAGCAGTGGGACTAGCGCTTACGAGCAGTACTTC.

CDR3 in amino acids: CAWSGTEQFF. DNA for the CDR3: TGTGCCTGGAGTGGGACGGAGCAGTTCTTC. This chain uses TRBV30 with TRBJ2-1; D unclear. Germline V gives CDR1 GTSNPN, CDR2 SVGIG (reference sequence). CDR3 length: 10 residues. V gave up 1 base and J gave up 10 bases, with 5 bases separating them.

This clonotype occurred a few times. The chain is built from TRBV12-3 or TRBV12-4 and TRBJ2-5; 11 bases are shared with TRBD1. The length of the CDR3 is 17 residues. V trimming: 3 bases; J trimming: 3 bases; junction bases outside the gene matches: 9. The CDR3 reads CASSFRPPGQGEETQYF. The CDR3 DNA is TGTGCCAGCAGTTTTAGGCCTCCGGGACAGGGGGAAGAGACCCAGTACTTC.

The chain carries TRBV18 and TRBJ2-1; possible D gene TRBD2, 5 bases. Germline V CDR1 and CDR2: KGHSH, LQKENI. The CDR3 has 15 residues. Trimming removed 6 bases at V and 0 bases at J, with 12 bases between. This CDR3 is CASSPAVSSYNEQFF. The CDR3 DNA sequence: TGTGCCAGCTCCCCAGCGGTTAGCTCCTACAATGAGCAGTTCTTC.

This clonotype turned up a few times. The chain employs TRBV10-1 and TRBJ2-7, with TRBD1 as a possible D gene (5 bases). The V end was cut by 6 bases, the J end by 5 bases, with 17 bases between. Germline V CDR1 and CDR2: WNHNN, SYGVQD (reference sequence). The CDR3 has 14 residues. CDR3 amino acids: CASRYKGIPHEQYF. The CDR3 nucleotides are TGCGCCAGCAGATACAAGGGGATCCCCCACGAGCAGTACTTC.

Remarks on this clonotype: The junction does not match germline at one end; this may be a read error. This chain uses TRBV27 with TRBJ2-1; a possible D gene is TRBD2 (6 bases). CDR1 MNHEY and CDR2 SMNVEV come from the germline V gene (reference sequence). The CDR3 covers 10 residues. This CDR3 reads CASSLSAGFF. CDR3 nucleotides: TGTGCCAGCAGTTTATCGGCGGGGTTTTTC.

This clonotype was seen only a few times. The rearrangement joins TRBV7-9 to TRBJ2-7; the match to TRBD1 covers 9 bases. This CDR3 region has 15 residues. Germline values: CDR1 SEHNR, CDR2 FQNEAQ (reference sequence). V shed 1 base, J shed 1 base, and the junction held 2 bases outside the gene matches. Here the CDR3 reads CASSLVGTGSYEQYF. CDR3 nucleotide sequence: TGTGCCAGCAGCTTAGTCGGGACAGGGTCCTACGAGCAGTACTTC.